Presented here are 27 T cell receptor beta chains from one specimen sequenced in a study of cytomegalovirus exposure and HLA in healthy donors. PCR used 60 Vbeta primers and 13 Jbeta primers. Profiling relied on immunoSEQ multiplex PCR, and the TCRdb table lists in-frame clones only, not all of them. This sample carries over 100,000 clones, with about 1.7% going to the ten biggest clones. Sequencing used PBMCs. The receptor source for this set is a man aged 18 to 29 in good health and CMV-seronegative.

The J gene is TRBJ2-7, the V gene TRBV4-2; TRBD1 matches 9 bases. The ends lost 0 bases at V and 0 bases at J; junction bases unmatched: 3. The CDR3 totals 16 residues. CDR1 is LGHNA and CDR2 is YNFKEQ in the germline V gene. This CDR3 reads CASSQEDRGYSYEQYF. CDR3 sequence (DNA): TGTGCCAGCAGCCAAGAGGACAGGGGTTACTCCTACGAGCAGTACTTC.

The chain joins TRBV9 to TRBJ2-1; 11 bases map to TRBD2. Looked up from germline, CDR1 is SGDLS and CDR2 is YYNGEE. V shed 0 bases, J shed 4 bases, and the junction held 12 bases outside the gene matches. The CDR3 is 19 residues long. CDR3 nucleotides: TGTGCCAGCAGCGTAGCGGCCTGGACTAGCGGGTTCATATACAATGAGCAGTTCTTC. This encodes CASSVAAWTSGFIYNEQFF.

This rearrangement joins TRBV18 to TRBJ2-7; D is possibly TRBD1 (6 bases). Trimming cost V 1 base and J 3 bases, with 10 bases left between them. Germline V CDR1 and CDR2: KGHSH, LQKENI. The CDR3 sequence is 14 residues long. The chain's CDR3 is CASSPLGAGYEQYF. CDR3 bases: TGTGCCAGCTCACCACTGGGGGCAGGCTACGAGCAGTACTTC.

The chain uses TRBV18 and TRBJ1-1; maybe TRBD1 (6 bases). The CDR3 has 13 amino acids. Deletions cut 5 bases from V and 6 bases from J, with 13 bases between. From germline, CDR1 is KGHSH and CDR2 LQKENI. The CDR3, as DNA: TGTGCCAGCTCAAAGGGGGAGAGCGCTGAAGCTTTCTTT. Translating gives CASSKGESAEAFF. Variable domain in full (rest from reference TRBV18 and TRBJ1-1): NAGVMQNPRHLVRRRGQEARLRCSPMKGHSHVYWYRQLPEEGLKFMVYLQKENIIDESGMPKERFSAEFPKEGPSILRIQQVVRGDSAAYFCASSKGESAEAFFGQGTRLTVV.

The CDR3 here is CASRMKARQSSNQPQHF. The DNA of the CDR3 is TGTGCCAGCAGAATGAAAGCCCGACAGAGTAGCAATCAGCCCCAGCATTTT. The rearrangement links TRBV27 to TRBJ1-5, with D possibly TRBD1 on 5 matching bases. Trimming removed 6 bases from V and 0 bases from J, with 18 bases in between. Per germline, CDR1 MNHEY and CDR2 SMNVEV (reference sequence). This CDR3 has 17 residues.

The rearrangement joins TRBV6-6 to TRBJ1-2, with 7 bases aligning to TRBD1. Trimming at V came to 4 bases and at J to 6 bases, leaving 5 bases not matched to a gene. The germline gives CDR1 MNHNY, CDR2 SVGAGI (reference sequence). The CDR3 has 13 residues. The CDR3: CASSLGQGDGYTF. The CDR3 nucleotides are TGTGCCAGCAGTTTAGGGCAGGGGGATGGCTACACCTTC.

This chain joins TRBV6-5 and TRBJ1-3; the D is unclear. The length of the CDR3 is 13 residues. V was clipped by 7 bases and J by 0 bases, with 7 bases between them. CDR1 is MNHEY and CDR2 is SVGAGI in the germline V gene. The CDR3 DNA is TGTGCCAGCAAAGAGAGCTCTGGAAACACCATATATTTT. Protein: CASKESSGNTIYF.

J is TRBJ1-2 and V is TRBV5-1, with a tentative D call TRBD1 (5 bases). CDR3 length: 14 residues. The germline V and J ends were trimmed by 1 base and 2 bases, with 9 bases remaining between them. Germline CDR1 SGHRS, CDR2 YFSETQ. In DNA form, the CDR3 reads TGCGCCAGCAGCTTGACGCAGGGAAACTATGGCTACACCTTC. It translates to CASSLTQGNYGYTF.

The chain combines TRBV19 with TRBJ2-7, with TRBD2 matching over 7 bases. The CDR3 is 14 residues long. Germline V gene data show CDR1 as LNHDA and CDR2 as SQIVND (reference sequence). J gave up 6 bases and V 5 bases, and 10 bases lay outside the gene matches. CDR3 sequence reads: CASSLLLALSEQYF. As DNA, the CDR3 is TGTGCCAGTAGTCTATTACTAGCGCTGAGCGAGCAGTACTTC.

This chain links TRBV6-5 with TRBJ2-7; a possible D gene is TRBD1 (5 bases). CDR1 and CDR2 from the germline V gene are MNHEY and SVGAGI. The V gene lost 7 bases and the J gene lost 7 bases, with 11 bases spanning the gap. The CDR3 loop spans 11 amino acids. The CDR3 reads CASTQGREQYF. CDR3 DNA sequence: TGTGCCAGCACTCAGGGAAGGGAGCAGTACTTC.

The chain has TRBV4-3 and TRBJ1-1; a possible D gene is TRBD1 (6 bases). Trimming took off 4 bases at V and 0 bases at J, with 12 bases between the two ends. Germline V gene sequence: CDR1 LGHNA, CDR2 YSLEER. The CDR3 is made up of 15 amino acids. In nucleotides, the CDR3 is TGCGCCAGCAGCCGCCGGGACAAACTGAACACTGAAGCTTTCTTT. Protein product: CASSRRDKLNTEAFF.

The chain employs TRBV27 and TRBJ1-4; 9 bases line up with TRBD1. This CDR3 is built from 15 residues. The V segment lost 6 bases and the J segment 8 bases; nucleotides outside the gene matches: 10. The germline gives CDR1 MNHEY, CDR2 SMNVEV (reference sequence). As DNA, the CDR3 is TGTGCCAGCAGACTAACACAGGGGGCTCGGGAAAAACTGTTTTTT. It is translated as CASRLTQGAREKLFF.

V usage is TRBV28 and J usage is TRBJ1-1; TRBD1 aligns across 7 bases. This CDR3 is 12 amino acids long. Germline CDR1 and CDR2: MDHEN and SYDVKM. J was trimmed by 6 bases and V by 5 bases; bases with no gene match: 3. Here the CDR3 reads CASSHRGPEAFF. The CDR3 bases are TGTGCCAGCAGTCACAGGGGTCCTGAAGCTTTCTTT.

The J gene is TRBJ2-3, the V gene TRBV14, with TRBD2 identical over 13 bases. Germline loops: CDR1 SGHDN, CDR2 FVKESK. The ends lost 2 bases at V and 6 bases at J; junction bases unmatched: 5. This CDR3 region has 16 residues. Here the CDR3 DNA reads TGTGCCAGCAGCCAACGACTAGCGGGAGGCAAGGATACGCAGTATTTT. Protein: CASSQRLAGGKDTQYF.

J is TRBJ1-1 and V is TRBV29-1; a weak D match, TRBD1 (6 bases). Germline assignment: CDR1 SQVTM and CDR2 ANQGSEA. Trimming pared 3 bases from V and 4 bases from J, leaving 15 bases between. The length of the CDR3 is 14 residues. The CDR3 loop is CSVDPQGIGTEAFF. CDR3 coding DNA: TGCAGCGTTGACCCACAGGGTATCGGCACTGAAGCTTTCTTT.

The genes are TRBV9 and TRBJ2-3; 9 nucleotides align to TRBD2. The V and J ends lost 5 bases and 5 bases, in that order; junction bases with no gene match: 6. In germline, CDR1 is SGDLS, CDR2 YYNGEE. The CDR3 extends over 14 amino acids. This CDR3 is CASSWTSEIDTQYF. Written as DNA, the CDR3 is TGTGCCAGCAGTTGGACTAGCGAGATAGATACGCAGTATTTT.

The chain uses TRBV29-1 and TRBJ1-2; 8 bases line up with TRBD1. This CDR3 contains 13 residues. CDR1 is SQVTM and CDR2 is ANQGSEA in the germline V gene. Germline trimming cut 1 base from V and 4 bases from J; bases unmatched to any gene: 2. The CDR3 sequence: CSVEGGQGYGYTF. The CDR3 DNA reads as TGCAGCGTTGAAGGTGGACAGGGCTATGGCTACACCTTC.

V gene TRBV9 combines with J gene TRBJ1-2, with 11 bases that match TRBD1. CDR3 length: 17 amino acids. CDR1 SGDLS and CDR2 YYNGEE come from the germline V gene. With V trimmed by 2 bases and J by 5 bases, 11 bases remained unmatched. CDR3 in DNA: TGTGCCAGCAGCGTCACTTCAACGGGACAGGGGGGGTATGGCTACACCTTC. It encodes CASSVTSTGQGGYGYTF.

The chain combines TRBV9 with TRBJ2-2, with 10 bases matching TRBD2. V shed 1 base and J 1 base; nucleotides not matched to a gene: 1. Germline V gene lookup returns CDR1 SGDLS and CDR2 YYNGEE. The CDR3 consists of 16 residues. The CDR3 DNA follows: TGTGCCAGCAGCGTAAGGACTAGCGGGAACACCGGGGAGCTGTTTTTT. Translation gives CASSVRTSGNTGELFF.

The chain recombines TRBV10-3 with TRBJ1-2; D is unclear. Trimming removed 0 bases from V and 0 bases from J, with 5 bases in between. The CDR3 sequence is 14 residues long. CDR1 is ENHRY, CDR2 SYGVKD, per germline. CDR3 DNA: TGTGCCATCAGTGAGTCCAGGACTAACTATGGCTACACCTTC. Protein: CAISESRTNYGYTF.

The chain is built from TRBV4-3 and TRBJ1-6; D is unresolved. CDR3 length: 17 amino acids. The germline V and J ends were trimmed by 0 bases and 4 bases, with 13 bases remaining between them. CDR1 and CDR2 (germline): LGHNA, YSLEER. The CDR3 spells CASSQDKNDYYNSPLHF. CDR3 bases: TGCGCCAGCAGCCAAGATAAGAATGACTATTATAATTCACCCCTCCACTTT.

V gene TRBV5-1 combines with J gene TRBJ2-7, with 12 bases lining up with TRBD2. V was clipped by 2 bases and J by 0 bases; unmatched bases: 6. This CDR3 has 17 amino acids. Germline CDR1 and CDR2: SGHRS and YFSETQ. In DNA form, the CDR3 reads TGCGCCAGCAGCTTTGGACTAGCGGGGCCCTTCTCCTACGAGCAGTACTTC. This sequence encodes CASSFGLAGPFSYEQYF.

This sequence joins TRBV5-1 and TRBJ2-7; weak D call: TRBD2 (6 bases). Trimming removed 0 bases from V and 7 bases from J, with 17 bases in between. The CDR3 runs to 15 residues. Germline V lookup: CDR1 SGHRS, CDR2 YFSETQ. Here the CDR3 reads CASSLVKDYRSEQYF. The CDR3 DNA sequence: TGCGCCAGCAGCTTGGTTAAGGACTACCGATCGGAGCAGTACTTC.

V and J are TRBV10-3 and TRBJ1-2; D ambiguous. The CDR3 runs 15 residues. Germline assignment: CDR1 ENHRY and CDR2 SYGVKD. Trimming left V 1 base short and J 5 bases short, with 14 bases between. For the CDR3, the DNA is TGTGCCATCAGTGAGTTGAACGAATCAGTTTATGGCTACACCTTC. Its protein product is CAISELNESVYGYTF.

The rearrangement joins TRBV7-3 to TRBJ2-1; 9 positions agree with TRBD2. CDR3 length equals 14 residues. CDR1 is SGHTA and CDR2 is FQGTGA in the germline V gene. With 5 bases clipped from V and 8 bases from J, the junction kept 7 bases outside the gene matches. The CDR3 reads CASSAGGPIYEQFF. Written as DNA, the CDR3 is TGTGCCAGCAGCGCGGGGGGGCCAATCTATGAGCAGTTCTTC.

The chain carries TRBV2 and TRBJ2-5, with 8 bases aligning to TRBD2. The end of the DNA fits TRBJ2-7 better, so the J call may be wrong. Germline assignment: CDR1 SNHLY and CDR2 FYNNEI. The CDR3 runs 17 residues. As DNA, the CDR3 is TGTGCCAGCAGTGAAGCAGTAGCGGGATTACAAAAGGACGAGCAGTACTTC. Its translation is CASSEAVAGLQKDEQYF.

The rearrangement joins TRBV28 to TRBJ1-2, with TRBD1 matching over 9 bases. The CDR3 extends over 14 amino acids. J gave up 8 bases and V 5 bases, and 9 bases lay outside the gene matches. The germline V gene encodes CDR1 MDHEN and CDR2 SYDVKM. CDR3 bases: TGTGCCAGCAGTGGGGGGACAGGGCTGTTGGGCTACACCTTC. It yields the protein CASSGGTGLLGYTF.